The next 19 T cell receptor beta chains were all read from a single sample in a study of T cell repertoires in cytomegalovirus infection. In TCRdb, the reads were re-called with MiXCR into one record per CDR3 protein. Seen here are about 600,000 distinct CDR3 sequences, 24% observed once, and the top ten hold approximately 8%. Material: CD8+ T cells from PBMCs. The receptors come from a human donor in good health (CMV status not recorded). Some clones in this sample may be carry-over from other donors' samples.

This clonotype was observed a few times. The V and J genes are TRBV12-3 or TRBV12-4 and TRBJ2-1; 7 bases line up with TRBD2. The CDR3 is 14 residues long. The junction had 5 bases not matched to a gene; V was cut back by 7 bases and J by 2 bases. The CDR3 here is CASIPSGTYNEQFF. The CDR3 DNA follows: TGTGCCAGCATTCCTAGCGGTACCTACAATGAGCAGTTCTTC.

This clonotype was counted many times. The rearrangement uses TRBV7-6 and TRBJ2-5; D call uncertain. CDR1 is SGHVS, CDR2 FNYEAQ, per germline. Trimming left V 4 bases short and J 3 bases short, with 6 bases between. There are 12 residues in the CDR3. The CDR3 region is CASSYNKETQYF. The CDR3 DNA reads TGTGCCAGCAGCTATAACAAAGAGACCCAGTACTTC.

This clonotype has at least ten counts. The chain couples TRBV7-8 to TRBJ1-1; TRBD1 matches 7 bases. The CDR3 loop spans 16 amino acids. V gave up 3 bases and J gave up 3 bases; unmatched junction bases: 10. Germline CDR1 reads SGHVS; CDR2 reads FQNEAQ. CDR3 sequence (DNA): TGTGCCAGCAGCTTCCTCGAGGGGCAGGGGGACACTGAAGCTTTCTTT. Its translation: CASSFLEGQGDTEAFF.

J is TRBJ2-4 and V is TRBV20-1; weak D call: TRBD2 (5 bases). This CDR3 region has 12 residues. V lost 7 bases, J lost 7 bases, and 14 bases lay in between. Germline values: CDR1 DFQATT, CDR2 SNEGSKA (reference sequence). The CDR3 loop is CSVLLGGNIQYF. The CDR3, as DNA: TGCAGTGTCCTCCTAGGCGGGAACATTCAGTACTTC.

The chain recombines TRBV18 with TRBJ2-3; no clear D. Trimming removed 3 bases from V and 4 bases from J, with 14 bases in between. From germline, CDR1 is KGHSH and CDR2 LQKENI. The CDR3 contains 15 residues. This chain's CDR3 is CASSPETPQADTQYF. DNA for the CDR3: TGTGCCAGCTCACCGGAAACTCCCCAGGCAGATACGCAGTATTTT.

The chain carries TRBV27 and TRBJ1-6; D perhaps matches TRBD1 (5 bases). The CDR3 is 15 residues long. V lost 5 bases and J lost 10, with 18 bases in between. Looked up from germline, CDR1 is MNHEY and CDR2 is SMNVEV (reference sequence). CDR3 amino acids: CASSRLGTNDSPLHF. CDR3 coding DNA: TGTGCCAGCAGTCGCCTCGGGACTAACGACTCACCCCTCCACTTT.

This clonotype appeared many times. This chain uses TRBV7-9 with TRBJ1-5; tentatively, D is TRBD1 (5 bases). This CDR3 comprises 15 residues. The V and J ends lost 5 bases and 0 bases respectively, with 11 bases between them. CDR1 and CDR2 (germline): SEHNR, FQNEAQ (reference sequence). The CDR3 region has the DNA TGTGCCAGCAGCACAACCGACAGTAGCAATCAGCCCCAGCATTTT. Translating gives CASSTTDSSNQPQHF.

This sequence joins TRBV11-2 and TRBJ2-5, with 11 bases that match TRBD2. The V gene end was trimmed by 6 bases and the J gene end by 2 bases; junction bases not matched to a gene: 5. CDR3 length: 15 residues. CDR1 SGHAT and CDR2 FQNNGV come from the germline V gene. CDR3 bases: TGTGCCAGCAGAAAACTAGCGGGGGTGCAAGAGACCCAGTACTTC. Amino acids: CASRKLAGVQETQYF.

This clonotype was counted a single time. This may come from a read error, since a much larger clone is one base off. This sequence joins TRBV12-3 or TRBV12-4 and TRBJ1-1, with a weak D call TRBD1 (5 bases). V lost 8 bases, J lost 1 base, and 5 bases lay in between. This CDR3 has 11 amino acids. In DNA, the CDR3 is TGTGCCAGCCAGGGGAACACTGAAGCTTTCTTT. Amino acids: CASQGNTEAFF.

This clonotype was seen a few times. This chain connects TRBV7-3 to TRBJ2-3, with D possibly called TRBD1 or TRBD2 (6 bases each). Deletions cut 5 bases from V and 5 bases from J, with 17 bases between. The germline CDR1 and CDR2 sequences are SGHTA and FQGTGA. This CDR3 contains 15 residues. CDR3 in amino acids: CASSILGGLGDTQYF. DNA for the CDR3: TGTGCCAGCAGCATTTTAGGGGGGCTGGGAGATACGCAGTATTTT.

With respect to this clonotype: This clone may be a read error of a much larger clone one base away. V gene TRBV6-2 or TRBV6-3 combines with J gene TRBJ2-2; 9 bases are shared with TRBD1. This CDR3 contains 17 residues. The germline CDR1 and CDR2 sequences are MNHEY and SVGEGT. V was pared by 4 bases and J by 7 bases, with 13 bases of the junction left unmatched. The CDR3 DNA reads TGTGCCAGCAGTTCTCCTCGGACAGGGGTTATCATCGGGGAGCTGTTTTTT. Amino acids: CASSSPRTGVIIGELFF.

This clonotype was seen a handful of times. V is TRBV6-2 or TRBV6-3 and J is TRBJ2-2, with D possibly being TRBD1 (6 bases). This CDR3 is built from 14 residues. The V end lost 5 bases, the J end lost 6 bases, and 13 bases lay between the germline ends. CDR1 is MNHEY, CDR2 SVGEGT, per germline. CDR3 nucleotides: TGTGCCAGCAGTATCACAGGGACCGCCGGGGAGCTGTTTTTT. It yields the protein CASSITGTAGELFF.

The gene calls are TRBV6-2 or TRBV6-3 and TRBJ1-1; D not resolved. V shed 1 base and J shed 4 bases, with 7 bases lying between them. The germline V gene has CDR1 MNHEY and CDR2 SVGEGT. The CDR3 runs to 13 residues. CDR3 sequence reads: CASSYYVGTEAFF. As DNA, the CDR3 is TGTGCCAGCAGTTACTACGTGGGCACTGAAGCTTTCTTT.

With regard to this clonotype: At one of its ends the junction is not consistent with the germline gene, which may arise from a read error. The chain employs TRBV6-2 or TRBV6-3 and TRBJ2-2, with 10 bases identical to TRBD1. The CDR3 contains 15 residues. Germline V gene sequence: CDR1 MNHEY, CDR2 SVGEGT. DNA of the CDR3: TGTGCCAGCAGTTCCGGGGACAGGGGCTCCGGGGAGCTGTTATTT. It yields the protein CASSSGDRGSGELLF.

Note on this clonotype: At one boundary the junction diverges from the germline segment, which might be a read error. The V and J genes are TRBV7-2 and TRBJ1-5, with no clear D. This CDR3 is built from 15 residues. The germline CDR1 and CDR2 sequences are SGHTA and FQGNSA. The CDR3 region has the DNA TGTGCCAGCAGTTTATCCGGGTCCTGGAATCAGCCCCGGCATTTT. Protein product: CASSLSGSWNQPRHF.

This clonotype was seen at least ten times. This rearrangement joins TRBV2 to TRBJ2-7, with TRBD1 as a possible D gene (6 bases). This CDR3 has 13 residues. The germline CDR1 and CDR2 sequences are SNHLY and FYNNEI. Trimming took off 6 bases at V and 2 bases at J, with 11 bases between the two ends. CDR3 in amino acids: CASSPGTPYEQYV. The CDR3 DNA sequence: TGTGCCAGCAGCCCCGGGACACCCTACGAGCAGTACGTC.

The chain joins TRBV29-1 to TRBJ1-2, with 7 bases fitting TRBD1. Germline lookup yields CDR1 SQVTM and CDR2 ANQGSEA. After removal of 2 bases from V and 8 bases from J, the junction contained 14 bases not matched to a gene. CDR3 length: 15 amino acids. The CDR3 protein is CSVERGPGGQWGYTF. CDR3 bases: TGCAGCGTTGAAAGGGGGCCCGGGGGACAGTGGGGCTACACCTTC.

This rearrangement joins TRBV29-1 to TRBJ1-3; D is possibly TRBD1 (5 bases). Germline V CDR1 and CDR2: SQVTM, ANQGSEA. Trimming shortened V by 7 bases and J by 6 bases, and 16 bases separated the two germline ends. This CDR3 has 13 amino acids. In DNA, the CDR3 is TGCAGCGCCCTGGGAGCGGGACTAAACACCATATATTTT. Translating gives CSALGAGLNTIYF.

CDR3 sequence: CASSLPGVDQPQHF. DNA of the CDR3: TGTGCCAGCAGTCTCCCAGGGGTCGATCAGCCCCAGCATTTT. V gene TRBV28 combines with J gene TRBJ1-5; the D gene is possibly TRBD1 (6 bases). Per germline, CDR1 MDHEN and CDR2 SYDVKM. V lost 5 bases to trimming and J lost 5 bases, with 13 bases between them. The CDR3 extends over 14 amino acids.